This T cell receptor beta chain was documented in a study of CD8 T cells in ankylosing spondylitis. Germline V gene sequence: CDR1 SNHLY, CDR2 FYNNEI. V was clipped by 1 base and J by 11 bases, with 11 bases between them. This CDR3 region has 12 residues. A single record per CDR3 protein comes from TCRdb applying MiXCR to the 5' RACE reads. Of 150,000 to 200,000 distinct CDR3 sequences in the sample, about 18% were seen once. The study's findings and limits: Before this, some motif variants had been reported in reactive arthritis synovial fluid and blood. Blood of patients with ankylosing spondylitis appeared to be characterized by a TCR beta motif of eight highly homologous variants.

A remark on this clonotype: The antigen remains undetermined.

This TCR came from a male donor with ankylosing spondylitis or in good health (not recorded which). Sequenced: blood, either unsorted or a sorted T cell fraction (not recorded which). J is TRBJ1-1 and V is TRBV2; D not certain. This chain's CDR3 is CASSEVLTGAFF. CDR3 sequence (DNA): TGTGCCAGCAGTGAAGTACTAACGGGGGCTTTCTTT.